A selection of T cell receptor beta chains follows, all from one sample in a study of T cell clusters in autoimmune cytopenias. TCRdb reanalyzed the multiplex PCR reads and collapses them to one entry per CDR3 protein, without DNA. Its listing shows 3,400 or so distinct CDR3 sequences. The sequenced sample was peripheral blood. These receptors originate from a human donor with an autoimmune cytopenia or autoimmune hepatitis (not recorded which). The CDR3 runs from the conserved cysteine through the conserved F or W. Clone size is shown for a subset of rows, as once, few, many or a class of expanded clone.

V	J	length	size	CDR3
TRBV11-2	TRBJ2-6	19	NA	CASSLGINRGNPGANVLTF
TRBV6-2/TRBV6-3	TRBJ2-7	13	medium-sized	CASSQGGGYEQYF
TRBV5-6	TRBJ1-2	14	medium-sized	CASSLGQGVGGYTF
TRBV12-3/TRBV12-4	TRBJ2-1	13	medium-sized	CASSFGQIDEQFF
TRBV20-1	TRBJ2-7	11	medium-sized	CSARQADEQYF
TRBV6-1	TRBJ2-3	15	medium-sized	CASWTGTGYTDTQYF
TRBV5-6	TRBJ2-1	16	medium-sized	CASSLQPGLAGVEQFF
TRBV6-6	TRBJ1-1	15	medium-sized	CASSLTGGMNTEAFF
TRBV20-1	TRBJ2-6	18	NA	CSARGGQRGGFGANVLTF
TRBV11-1	TRBJ2-3	14	medium-sized	CASSRSGSGYTQYF
TRBV24-1	TRBJ2-2	13	medium-sized	CATSDFPGGELFF
TRBV7-9	TRBJ1-2	13	NA	CASSLQGGYGYTF
TRBV4-3	TRBJ2-2	16	NA	CASSLSAGRNTGELFF
TRBV24-1	TRBJ2-5	11	NA	CATSDLNEQYF
TRBV5-3	TRBJ2-7	15	NA	CARSLVQVNSYEQYF
TRBV7-9	TRBJ2-7	14	NA	CASTHGTSGIEQYF
TRBV19	TRBJ2-2	15	medium-sized	CASRDRDKNTGELFF
TRBV6-5	TRBJ2-3	18	medium-sized	CASSYWVAGGPSTDTQYF
TRBV4-3	TRBJ2-2	14	NA	CASSQEVPTGELFF
TRBV30	TRBJ2-5	14	medium-sized	CAWSRQPIQETQYF
TRBV29-1	TRBJ1-3	12	NA	CSVGTGGNTIYF
TRBV18	TRBJ2-7	15	NA	CASSPPRQGAHEQYF
TRBV4-2	TRBJ1-1	12	NA	CASSQRPTEAFF
TRBV7-2	TRBJ2-5	14	NA	CASSLSGGEETQYF
TRBV4-3	TRBJ2-7	17	NA	CASSQLGLAGNSYEQYF
TRBV5-4	TRBJ2-3	17	medium-sized	CASSLSFGTGSPDTQYF
TRBV24-1	TRBJ1-2	16	NA	CATSDPHHRGARGYTF
TRBV27	TRBJ2-3	15	medium-sized	CASTTLAGFTDTQYF
TRBV30	TRBJ2-4	11	NA	CAWSHDLGWYF
TRBV27	TRBJ2-6	17	medium-sized	CASSKGQLNSGANVLTF
TRBV7-2	TRBJ2-7	16	NA	CASRDPTSGKVHEQYF
TRBV27	TRBJ2-5	17	medium-sized	CASSLRVSGTFPGTQYF
TRBV18	TRBJ2-3	15	NA	CASSLPGLVFDTQYF
TRBV4-1	TRBJ2-1	20	NA	CASSQDFSPGLAGGFHEQFF
TRBV20-1	TRBJ2-1	13	NA	CSARDHSYNEQFF
TRBV11-3	TRBJ2-4	15	medium-sized	CASSLGTVGRNIQYF
TRBV30	TRBJ1-2	15	medium-sized	CASPREGQSSYGYTF
TRBV15	TRBJ2-7	15	medium-sized	CATSPLGQGAGEQYF
TRBV10-3	TRBJ1-1	17	NA	CAISESHWGRLNTEAFF
TRBV20-1	TRBJ1-3	17	NA	CSARDPRSGVTGNTIYF
TRBV19	TRBJ2-7	13	medium-sized	CASSTPGDYEQYF
TRBV30	TRBJ1-1	14	medium-sized	CAWSVIGKNTEAFF
TRBV20-1	TRBJ1-2	15	NA	CSARDSIGQAFGYTF
TRBV5-1	TRBJ2-1	17	NA	CASSLRLAGASYNEQFF
TRBV6-2/TRBV6-3	TRBJ1-2	13	medium-sized	CASRSQAIHGYTF
TRBV19	TRBJ2-3	15	medium-sized	CASRDQRGRTDTQYF
TRBV5-8	TRBJ1-6	16	NA	CASSLQLGPYNSPLHF
TRBV12-3/TRBV12-4	TRBJ1-2	11	medium-sized	CASSLLRGYTF
TRBV5-6	TRBJ2-2	17	medium-sized	CASSLWTSAPNTGELFF
TRBV30	TRBJ1-4	14	medium-sized	CAWSRTVQNEKLFF
TRBV10-2	TRBJ1-2	11	NA	CASSGTDGYTF
TRBV6-5	TRBJ1-1	15	medium-sized	CASSESGTGNTEAFF
TRBV6-5	TRBJ2-6	14	medium-sized	CASSSSAGANVLTF
TRBV4-1	TRBJ1-1	13	NA	CASSPKGVTEAFF
TRBV20-1	TRBJ1-2	14	NA	CSDRYRGPNYGYTF